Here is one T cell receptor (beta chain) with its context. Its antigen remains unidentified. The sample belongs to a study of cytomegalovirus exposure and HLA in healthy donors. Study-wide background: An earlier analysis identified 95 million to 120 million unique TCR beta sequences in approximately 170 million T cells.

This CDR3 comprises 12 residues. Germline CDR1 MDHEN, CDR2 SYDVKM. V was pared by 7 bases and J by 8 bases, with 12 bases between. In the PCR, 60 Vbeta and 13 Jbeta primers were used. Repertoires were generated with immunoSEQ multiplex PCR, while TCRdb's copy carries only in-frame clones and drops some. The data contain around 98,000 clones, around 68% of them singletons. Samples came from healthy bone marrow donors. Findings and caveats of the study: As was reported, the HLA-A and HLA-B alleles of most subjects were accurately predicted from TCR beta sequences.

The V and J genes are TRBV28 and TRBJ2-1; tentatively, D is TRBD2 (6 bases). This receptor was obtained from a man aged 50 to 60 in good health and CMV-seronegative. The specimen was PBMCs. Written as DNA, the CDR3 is TGTGCCAGCATCTCGGGGGTCCATGAGCAGTTCTTC. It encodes CASISGVHEQFF.